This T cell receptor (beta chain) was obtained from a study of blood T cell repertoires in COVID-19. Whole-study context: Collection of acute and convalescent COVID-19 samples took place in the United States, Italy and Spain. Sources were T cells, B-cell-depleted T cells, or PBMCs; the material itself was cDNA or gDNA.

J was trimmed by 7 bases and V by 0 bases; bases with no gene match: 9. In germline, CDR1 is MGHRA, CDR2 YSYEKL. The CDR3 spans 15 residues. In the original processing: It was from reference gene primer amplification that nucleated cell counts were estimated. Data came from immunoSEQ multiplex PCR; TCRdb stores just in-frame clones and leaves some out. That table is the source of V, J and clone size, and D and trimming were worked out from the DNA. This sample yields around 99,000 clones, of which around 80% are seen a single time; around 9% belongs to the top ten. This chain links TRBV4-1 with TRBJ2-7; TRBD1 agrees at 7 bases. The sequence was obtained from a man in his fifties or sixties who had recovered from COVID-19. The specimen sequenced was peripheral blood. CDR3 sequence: CASSQDPLRGREQYF. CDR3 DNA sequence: TGCGCCAGCAGCCAAGACCCCCTGAGGGGGCGAGAGCAGTACTTC.